This T cell receptor beta chain was identified during a study of control samples from healthy donors and cancer patients. This table comes from immunoSEQ multiplex PCR, and its TCRdb copy is limited to in-frame clones, with some not included. The sample includes around 170,000 clones, roughly 92% of them seen just once. V lost 2 bases, J lost 7 bases, and 12 bases lay in between. This CDR3 is 14 amino acids long. Looked up from germline, CDR1 is MNHNY and CDR2 is SVGAGI (reference sequence). The clonotype comes from a woman aged 30 to 39 in good health. This chain uses TRBV6-6 with TRBJ1-5; maybe TRBD1 (5 bases). Input material: blood. CDR3 nucleotides: TGTGCCAGCAGTTACGGGGGGGGTGGACAGCCCCAGCATTTT. This gives the protein CASSYGGGGQPQHF.